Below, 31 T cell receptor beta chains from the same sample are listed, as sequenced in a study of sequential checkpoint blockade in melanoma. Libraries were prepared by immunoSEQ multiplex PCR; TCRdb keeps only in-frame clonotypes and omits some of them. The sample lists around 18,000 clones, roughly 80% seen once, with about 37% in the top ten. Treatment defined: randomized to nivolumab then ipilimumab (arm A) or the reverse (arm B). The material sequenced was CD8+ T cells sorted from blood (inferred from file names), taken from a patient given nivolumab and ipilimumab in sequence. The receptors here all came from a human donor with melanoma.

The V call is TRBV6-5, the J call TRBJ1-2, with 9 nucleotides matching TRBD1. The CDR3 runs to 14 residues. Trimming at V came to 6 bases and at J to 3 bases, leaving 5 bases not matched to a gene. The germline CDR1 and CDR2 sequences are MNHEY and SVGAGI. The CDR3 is CASSPTGGYYGYTF. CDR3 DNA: TGTGCCAGCAGCCCGACAGGGGGTTACTATGGCTACACCTTC.

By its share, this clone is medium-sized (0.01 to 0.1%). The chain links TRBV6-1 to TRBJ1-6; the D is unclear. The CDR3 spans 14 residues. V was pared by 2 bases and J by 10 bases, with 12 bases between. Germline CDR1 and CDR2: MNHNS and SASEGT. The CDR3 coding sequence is TGTGCCAGCAGTGAAAGATCGGGAAGCTCACCCCTCCACTTT. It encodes CASSERSGSSPLHF.

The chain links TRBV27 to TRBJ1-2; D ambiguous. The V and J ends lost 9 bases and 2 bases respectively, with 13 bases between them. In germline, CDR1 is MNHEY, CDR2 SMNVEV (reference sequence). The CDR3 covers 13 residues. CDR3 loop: CARTGRENYGYTF. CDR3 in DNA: TGTGCCAGGACTGGACGGGAAAACTATGGCTACACCTTC.

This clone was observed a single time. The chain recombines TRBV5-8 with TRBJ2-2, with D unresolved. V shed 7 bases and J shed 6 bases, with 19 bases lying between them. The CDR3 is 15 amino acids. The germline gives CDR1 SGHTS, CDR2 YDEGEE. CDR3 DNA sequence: TGTGCCAGCTTGACTCTACTTGGGTTGGCCGGGGAGCTGTTTTTT. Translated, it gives CASLTLLGLAGELFF.

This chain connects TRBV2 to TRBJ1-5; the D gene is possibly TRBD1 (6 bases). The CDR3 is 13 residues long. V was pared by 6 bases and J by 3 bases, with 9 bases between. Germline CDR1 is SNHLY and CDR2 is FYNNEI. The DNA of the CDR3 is TGTGCCAGCAGAACAGGGAACAATCAGCCCCAGCATTTT. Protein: CASRTGNNQPQHF.

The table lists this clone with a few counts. CDR3 amino acids: CASLPGQGDYNEQFF. CDR3 DNA: TGTGCCAGCTTACCGGGACAGGGCGACTACAATGAGCAGTTCTTC. This chain uses TRBV4-2 with TRBJ2-1; 9 nucleotides agree with TRBD1. From germline, CDR1 is LGHNA and CDR2 YNFKEQ. Trimming removed 8 bases from V and 3 bases from J; junction bases left unmatched: 8. There are 15 residues in the CDR3.

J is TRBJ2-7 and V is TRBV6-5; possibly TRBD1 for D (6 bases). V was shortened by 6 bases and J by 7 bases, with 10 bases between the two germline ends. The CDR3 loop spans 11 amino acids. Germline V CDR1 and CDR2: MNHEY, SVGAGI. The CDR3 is CASRAGVEQYF. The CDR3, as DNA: TGTGCCAGCAGAGCAGGGGTTGAGCAGTACTTC.

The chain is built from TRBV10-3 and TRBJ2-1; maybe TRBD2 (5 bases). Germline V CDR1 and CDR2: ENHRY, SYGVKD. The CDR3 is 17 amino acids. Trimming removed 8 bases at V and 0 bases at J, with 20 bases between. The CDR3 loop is CAIGLTRVSGSYNEQFF. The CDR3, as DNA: TGTGCCATCGGGTTAACGAGGGTCTCTGGCTCCTACAATGAGCAGTTCTTC.

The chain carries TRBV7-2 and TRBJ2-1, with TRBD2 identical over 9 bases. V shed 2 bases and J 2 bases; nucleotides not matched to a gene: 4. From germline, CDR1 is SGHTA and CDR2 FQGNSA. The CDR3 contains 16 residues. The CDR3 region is CASSLSASGAYNEQFF. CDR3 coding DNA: TGTGCCAGCAGCTTAAGTGCTAGCGGGGCCTACAATGAGCAGTTCTTC.

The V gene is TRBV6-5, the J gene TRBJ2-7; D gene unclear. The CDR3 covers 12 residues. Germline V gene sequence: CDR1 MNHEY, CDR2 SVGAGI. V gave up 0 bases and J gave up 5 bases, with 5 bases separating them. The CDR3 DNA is TGTGCCAGCAGTTACTCAGGAGACGAGCAGTACTTC. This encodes CASSYSGDEQYF.

The DNA of the CDR3 is TGCAGCGTTCGTGGACTAGCGGAGCAGGGGGCCCAGTACTTC. Translation: CSVRGLAEQGAQYF. The V gene is TRBV29-1, the J gene TRBJ2-5; 10 bases are shared with TRBD2. There are 14 residues in the CDR3. Germline trimming cut 5 bases from V and 9 bases from J; bases unmatched to any gene: 12. Germline loops: CDR1 SQVTM, CDR2 ANQGSEA.

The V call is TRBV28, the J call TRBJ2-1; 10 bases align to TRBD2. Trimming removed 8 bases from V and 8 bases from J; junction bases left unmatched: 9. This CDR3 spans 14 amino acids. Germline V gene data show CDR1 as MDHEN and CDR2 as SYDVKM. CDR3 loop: CASVSSGSWYEQFF. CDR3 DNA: TGTGCCAGCGTGTCTAGCGGGAGTTGGTATGAGCAGTTCTTC. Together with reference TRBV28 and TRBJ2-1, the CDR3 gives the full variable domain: DVKVTQSSRYLVKRTGEKVFLECVQDMDHENMFWYRQDPGLGLRLIYFSYDVKMKEKGDIPEGYSVSREKKERFSLILESASTNQTSMYLCASVSSGSWYEQFFGPGTRLTVL.

Written as DNA, the CDR3 is TGTGCCAGCAGCCCCGGTCTTTTTAGCACAGATACGCAGTATTTT. Protein product: CASSPGLFSTDTQYF. The rearrangement joins TRBV5-4 to TRBJ2-3; D is unclear. The germline CDR1 and CDR2 sequences are SGHNT and YYREEE (reference sequence). V gave up 4 bases and J gave up 0 bases, with 12 bases separating them. The CDR3 is 15 amino acids.

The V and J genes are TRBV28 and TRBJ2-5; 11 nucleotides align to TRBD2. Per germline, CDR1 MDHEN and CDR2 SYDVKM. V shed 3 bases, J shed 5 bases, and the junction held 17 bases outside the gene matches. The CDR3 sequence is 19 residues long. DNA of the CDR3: TGTGCCAGCAGTTTCTTACTAGCGGGAGCGGTCCCCAATTGGGAGACCCAGTACTTC. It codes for CASSFLLAGAVPNWETQYF. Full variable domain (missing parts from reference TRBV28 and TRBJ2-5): DVKVTQSSRYLVKRTGEKVFLECVQDMDHENMFWYRQDPGLGLRLIYFSYDVKMKEKGDIPEGYSVSREKKERFSLILESASTNQTSMYLCASSFLLAGAVPNWETQYFGPGTRLLVL.

Here the CDR3 reads CASSYTVGGTYEQYF. The CDR3 DNA reads as TGTGCCAGCAGTTACACAGTGGGAGGGACCTACGAGCAGTACTTC. V gene TRBV6-6 combines with J gene TRBJ2-7; 7 bases fit TRBD2. The V gene end was trimmed by 2 bases and the J gene end by 2 bases; junction bases not matched to a gene: 6. There are 15 residues in the CDR3. Germline values: CDR1 MNHNY, CDR2 SVGAGI (reference sequence).

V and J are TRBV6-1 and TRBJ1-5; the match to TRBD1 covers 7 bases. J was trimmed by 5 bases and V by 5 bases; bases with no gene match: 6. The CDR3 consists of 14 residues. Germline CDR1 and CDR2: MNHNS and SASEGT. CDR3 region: CASSTGDGHQPQHF. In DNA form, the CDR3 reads TGTGCCAGCAGTACAGGGGACGGGCATCAGCCCCAGCATTTT.

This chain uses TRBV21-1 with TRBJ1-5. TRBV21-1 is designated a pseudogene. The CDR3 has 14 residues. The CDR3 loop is CASSNPGINQPQHF. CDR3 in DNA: TGTGCCAGCAGCAATCCGGGAATTAATCAGCCCCAGCATTTT.

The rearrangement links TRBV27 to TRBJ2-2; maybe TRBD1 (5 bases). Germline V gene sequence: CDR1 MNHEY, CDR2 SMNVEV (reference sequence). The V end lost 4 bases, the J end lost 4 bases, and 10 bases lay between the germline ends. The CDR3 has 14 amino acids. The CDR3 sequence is CASSSGFSTGELFF. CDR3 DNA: TGTGCCAGCAGTTCAGGGTTTTCCACCGGGGAGCTGTTTTTT.

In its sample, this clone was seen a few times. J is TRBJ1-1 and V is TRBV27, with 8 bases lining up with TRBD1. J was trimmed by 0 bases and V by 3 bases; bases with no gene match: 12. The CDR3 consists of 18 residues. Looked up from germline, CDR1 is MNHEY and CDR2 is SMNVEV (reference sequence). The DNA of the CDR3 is TGTGCCAGCAGTTTCGATCGGACAGGGTTTAGTCTGAACACTGAAGCTTTCTTT. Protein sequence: CASSFDRTGFSLNTEAFF.

The CDR3 DNA reads as TGTGCCAGCAGCCCACAGACAGTATTAAAGAGCTCCTACAATGAGCAGTTCTTC. Its translation is CASSPQTVLKSSYNEQFF. The chain employs TRBV9 and TRBJ2-1; TRBD1 is a possible D gene (5 bases). The V gene's germline CDR1 is SGDLS and CDR2 YYNGEE. The CDR3 is 18 amino acids. Trimming shortened V by 4 bases and J by 0 bases, and 20 bases separated the two germline ends. Supplemented by reference TRBV9 and TRBJ2-1, the full variable domain reads DSGVTQTPKHLITATGQRVTLRCSPRSGDLSVYWYQQSLDQGLQFLIQYYNGEERAKGNILERFSAQQFPDLHSELNLSSLELGDSALYFCASSPQTVLKSSYNEQFFGPGTRLTVL.

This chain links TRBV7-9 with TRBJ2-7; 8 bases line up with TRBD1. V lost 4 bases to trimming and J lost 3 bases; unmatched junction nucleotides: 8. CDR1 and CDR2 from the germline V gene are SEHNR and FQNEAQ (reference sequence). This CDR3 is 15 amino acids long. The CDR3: CASSSPTGADYEQYF. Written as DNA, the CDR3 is TGTGCCAGCAGCTCTCCGACAGGGGCTGACTACGAGCAGTACTTC.

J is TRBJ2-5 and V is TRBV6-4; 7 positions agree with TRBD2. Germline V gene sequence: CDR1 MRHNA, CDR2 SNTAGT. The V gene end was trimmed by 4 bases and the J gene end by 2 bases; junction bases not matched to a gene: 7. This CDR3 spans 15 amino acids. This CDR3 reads CASSVRAGSQETQYF. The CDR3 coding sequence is TGTGCCAGCAGTGTTCGAGCGGGGAGTCAAGAGACCCAGTACTTC.

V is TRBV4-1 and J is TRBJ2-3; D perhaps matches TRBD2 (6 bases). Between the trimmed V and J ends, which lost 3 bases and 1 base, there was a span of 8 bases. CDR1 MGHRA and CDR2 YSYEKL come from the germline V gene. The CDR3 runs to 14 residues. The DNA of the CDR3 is TGCGCCAGCAGCCAGGGAGGTCGCACAGATACGCAGTATTTT. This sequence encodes CASSQGGRTDTQYF.

CDR3 sequence: CASSNMGRETQYF. CDR3 in DNA: TGTGCCAGCAGCAATATGGGGCGAGAGACCCAGTACTTC. The chain recombines TRBV21-1 with TRBJ2-5; TRBD1, the table's D call, was not compared with the DNA. TRBV21-1 is deemed a pseudogene. The CDR3 sequence is 13 residues long.

The CDR3 reads CASRSRGEREQYF. The DNA of the CDR3 is TGTGCCAGCAGATCACGGGGGGAGAGGGAGCAGTACTTC. This chain connects TRBV14 to TRBJ2-7; TRBD2 aligns across 7 bases. There are 13 residues in the CDR3. The V segment lost 6 bases and the J segment 7 bases; nucleotides outside the gene matches: 9. Germline lookup yields CDR1 SGHDN and CDR2 FVKESK.

The DNA of the CDR3 is TGTGCCAGCAGCCCACCAGGTCAGCCCCAGCATTTT. This encodes CASSPPGQPQHF. V and J are TRBV27 and TRBJ1-5; the D is unclear. The CDR3 totals 12 residues. V lost 6 bases to trimming and J lost 6 bases, with 9 bases between them. Germline CDR1 is MNHEY and CDR2 is SMNVEV (reference sequence).

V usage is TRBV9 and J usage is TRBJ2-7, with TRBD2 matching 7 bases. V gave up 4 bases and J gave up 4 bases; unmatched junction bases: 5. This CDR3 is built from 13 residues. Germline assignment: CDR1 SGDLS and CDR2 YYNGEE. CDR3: CASSSGTKYEQYF. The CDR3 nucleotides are TGTGCCAGCAGCTCCGGGACTAAGTACGAGCAGTACTTC.

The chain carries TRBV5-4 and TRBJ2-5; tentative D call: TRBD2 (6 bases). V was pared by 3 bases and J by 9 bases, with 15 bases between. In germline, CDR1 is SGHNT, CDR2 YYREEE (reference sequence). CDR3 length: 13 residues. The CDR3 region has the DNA TGTGCCAGCAGCTGGGGGACTCAATCCCCCCAGTACTTC. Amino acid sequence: CASSWGTQSPQYF.

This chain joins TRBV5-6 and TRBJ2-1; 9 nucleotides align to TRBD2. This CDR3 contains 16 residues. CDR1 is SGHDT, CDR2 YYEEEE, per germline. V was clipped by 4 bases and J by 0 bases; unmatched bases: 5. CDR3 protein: CASSPSLAGSYNEQFF. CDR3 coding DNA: TGTGCCAGCAGCCCCTCACTAGCGGGCTCCTACAATGAGCAGTTCTTC.

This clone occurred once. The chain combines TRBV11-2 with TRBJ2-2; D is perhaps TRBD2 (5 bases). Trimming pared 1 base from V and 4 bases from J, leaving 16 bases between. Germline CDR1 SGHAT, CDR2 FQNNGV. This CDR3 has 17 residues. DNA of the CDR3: TGTGCCAGCAGCTTAGTCGCCCCGGGGTCGGGCACCGGGGAGCTGTTTTTT. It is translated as CASSLVAPGSGTGELFF.

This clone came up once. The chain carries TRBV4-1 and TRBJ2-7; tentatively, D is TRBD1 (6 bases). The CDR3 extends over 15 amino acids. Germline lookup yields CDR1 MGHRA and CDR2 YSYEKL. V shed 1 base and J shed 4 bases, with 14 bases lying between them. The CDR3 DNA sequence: TGCGCCAGCAGCCAAGGAACAGGGCGGTCGTACGAGCAGTACTTC. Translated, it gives CASSQGTGRSYEQYF.